The 5 T cell receptor beta chains in this list originate from one sample, sequenced in a study of T cells in Graves' hyperthyroidism and ophthalmopathy. RNA transcripts gave rise to amplified TCR beta CDR3 regions. HTBI primers were employed in a first-round RT-PCR of the TCR CDR3. MiXCR, run by TCRdb on the multiplex PCR reads, gives a single entry per CDR3 protein. The sample comprises more than 550,000 distinct CDR3 sequences, roughly 17% of which are singletons, and roughly a sixth rests with the top ten. The sample was blood. All receptors derive from a man aged 45-65 years with Graves' hyperthyroidism.

This clonotype came up a few times. V usage is TRBV6-2 or TRBV6-3 and J usage is TRBJ1-6; 7 bases map to TRBD1. The junction had 7 bases not matched to a gene; V was cut back by 5 bases and J by 9 bases. CDR3 length: 14 amino acids. Germline V gene data show CDR1 as MNHEY and CDR2 as SVGEGT. CDR3 nucleotides: TGTGCCAGCAGTCAACAGGGGCCTCCTTCACCCCTCCACTTT. It encodes CASSQQGPPSPLHF.

The rearrangement links TRBV4-3 to TRBJ2-3; 7 bases fit TRBD2. Germline loops: CDR1 LGHNA, CDR2 YSLEER. This CDR3 comprises 16 residues. J was trimmed by 3 bases and V by 1 base; bases with no gene match: 7. Written as DNA, the CDR3 is TGCGCCAGCAGCCAAGCCCGGGGGGAAGGGACAGATACGCAGTATTTT. Translation: CASSQARGEGTDTQYF.

The chain is built from TRBV24-1 and TRBJ2-3; TRBD2 matches 7 bases. This CDR3 region has 15 residues. V trimming: 11 bases; J trimming: 2 bases; junction bases outside the gene matches: 12. Per the germline V gene, CDR1 is KGHDR and CDR2 is SFDVKD. CDR3 amino acids: CAKRNTSAHTDTQYF. CDR3 DNA: TGTGCCAAACGAAATACTAGCGCCCACACAGATACGCAGTATTTT.

In its sample, this clonotype was seen many times. J is TRBJ2-5 and V is TRBV19; perhaps TRBD1 as D (6 bases). This CDR3 contains 15 residues. V was cut by 5 bases and J by 5 bases, with 18 bases left in between. Germline V gene data show CDR1 as LNHDA and CDR2 as SQIVND (reference sequence). For the CDR3, the DNA is TGTGCCAGTAGTGAAACCGCCCAGGGGTTCGAGACCCAGTACTTC. Translation gives CASSETAQGFETQYF.

This clonotype occurred many times. The rearrangement uses TRBV13 and TRBJ2-7, with D perhaps TRBD2 (5 bases). The CDR3 totals 15 residues. Between the trimmed V and J ends, which lost 3 bases and 3 bases, there was a span of 15 bases. Germline CDR1 is PRHDT and CDR2 is FYEKMQ (reference sequence). CDR3 sequence reads: CASSFSTGGVYEQYF. CDR3 bases: TGTGCCAGCAGCTTCTCAACTGGAGGTGTCTACGAGCAGTACTTC.